A single sample gave rise to the 2 T cell receptor beta chains below, sequenced in a study of PD-1 blockade in classical Hodgkin lymphoma. Assay used: immunoSEQ multiplex PCR; TCRdb lists only in-frame clones, some missing. There are about 39,000 clones in the sample; 88% occur only once, and just over 9% lies in the top ten. Exposure to brentuximab vedotin varied, and each patient had relapsed following autologous stem cell transplantation. Sequenced material: peripheral blood mononuclear cells (PBMCs), taken at baseline. These receptors came from a human donor with classical Hodgkin lymphoma.

This clone has just a few counts. The V call is TRBV11-2, the J call TRBJ1-3, with a possible D match to TRBD1 (5 bases). V was cut by 1 base and J by 2 bases, with 12 bases left in between. The CDR3 consists of 16 residues. Per the germline V gene, CDR1 is SGHAT and CDR2 is FQNNGV. CDR3 region: CASSLAAGLAGNTIYF. The CDR3 nucleotides read TGTGCCAGCAGCTTAGCGGCAGGGCTAGCTGGAAACACCATATATTTT.

The chain combines TRBV6-6 with TRBJ2-5; TRBD2 might be the D (6 bases). The length of the CDR3 is 14 residues. Between the trimmed V and J ends, which lost 2 bases and 5 bases, there was a span of 12 bases. Germline V gives CDR1 MNHNY, CDR2 SVGAGI (reference sequence). CDR3 DNA: TGTGCCAGCAGTTACGTATGGGGGGACGAGACCCAGTACTTC. Residues: CASSYVWGDETQYF.